This entry concerns a single T cell receptor beta chain. Methods used by the authors: Estimation of nucleated cell counts relied on the amplification of reference gene primers. TCRdb's copy holds only in-frame clones and misses some; the assay was immunoSEQ multiplex PCR. V and J calls and clone size follow that table, whereas D and trimming were derived from the DNA. Of 200,000 to 300,000 clones listed, about 85% were seen once; the top ten hold around 6.5%. CDR3 length equals 15 residues. Per germline, CDR1 MNHEY and CDR2 SMNVEV (reference sequence). With 5 bases clipped from V and 2 bases from J, the junction kept 6 bases outside the gene matches. The sample belongs to a study of blood T cell repertoires in COVID-19. The wider study: The study drew acute and convalescent COVID-19 samples from the United States, Italy and Spain. Nucleic acid was either cDNA or gDNA, and it came from T cells, B-cell-depleted T cells, or PBMCs.

This chain links TRBV27 with TRBJ2-5; 9 bases match TRBD2. Sample: peripheral blood. The receptor's source is a woman in her sixties with active or convalescent COVID-19. CDR3 nucleotide sequence: TGTGCCAGCAGTCCGCTAGCGGGGAAACAAGAGACCCAGTACTTC. This gives the protein CASSPLAGKQETQYF.